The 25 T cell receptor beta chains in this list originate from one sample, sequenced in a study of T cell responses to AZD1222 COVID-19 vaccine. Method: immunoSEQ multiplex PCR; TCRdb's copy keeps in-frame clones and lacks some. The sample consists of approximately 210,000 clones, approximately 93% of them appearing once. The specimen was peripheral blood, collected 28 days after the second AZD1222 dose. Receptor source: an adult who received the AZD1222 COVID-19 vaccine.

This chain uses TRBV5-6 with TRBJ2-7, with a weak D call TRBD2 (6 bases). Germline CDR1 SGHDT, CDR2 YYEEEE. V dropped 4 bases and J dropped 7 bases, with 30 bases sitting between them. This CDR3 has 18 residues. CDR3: CASSGYDYREMSVDEQYF. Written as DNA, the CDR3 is TGTGCCAGCAGCGGTTACGACTATCGGGAGATGAGTGTGGATGAGCAGTACTTC.

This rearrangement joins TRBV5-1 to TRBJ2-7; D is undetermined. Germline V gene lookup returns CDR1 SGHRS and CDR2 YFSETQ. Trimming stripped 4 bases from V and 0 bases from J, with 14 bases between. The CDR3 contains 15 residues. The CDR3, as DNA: TGCGCCAGCAGCCCGGACCCCAAAGCCTCCTACGAGCAGTACTTC. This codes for CASSPDPKASYEQYF.

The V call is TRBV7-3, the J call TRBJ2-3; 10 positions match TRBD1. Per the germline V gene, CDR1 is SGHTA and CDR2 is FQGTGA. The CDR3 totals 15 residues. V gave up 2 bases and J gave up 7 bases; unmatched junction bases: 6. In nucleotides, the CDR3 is TGTGCCAGCAGCTTATCCCGGGACAGGGGATATACGCAGTATTTT. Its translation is CASSLSRDRGYTQYF.

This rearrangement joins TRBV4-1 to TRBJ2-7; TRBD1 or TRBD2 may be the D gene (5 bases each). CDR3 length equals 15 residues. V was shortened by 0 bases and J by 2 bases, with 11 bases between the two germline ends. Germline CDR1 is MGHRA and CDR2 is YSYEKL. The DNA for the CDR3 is TGCGCCAGCAGCCAAGAACTCGGGACCCCCTACGAGCAGTACTTC. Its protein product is CASSQELGTPYEQYF.

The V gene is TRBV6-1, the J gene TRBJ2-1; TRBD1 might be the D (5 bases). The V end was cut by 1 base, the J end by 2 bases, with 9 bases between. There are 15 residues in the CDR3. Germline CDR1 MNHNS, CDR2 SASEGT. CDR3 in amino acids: CASSEVGQPYNEQFF. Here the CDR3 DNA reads TGTGCCAGCAGTGAAGTGGGGCAGCCCTACAATGAGCAGTTCTTC.

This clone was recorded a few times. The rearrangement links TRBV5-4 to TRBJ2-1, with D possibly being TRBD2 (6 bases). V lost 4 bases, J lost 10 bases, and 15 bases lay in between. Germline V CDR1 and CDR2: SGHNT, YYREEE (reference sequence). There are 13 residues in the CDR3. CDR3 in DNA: TGTGCCAGCAGCGCCCGAGGGAGGTTGGAGCAGTTCTTC. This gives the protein CASSARGRLEQFF.

DNA of the CDR3: TGCGCCAGCAGCTTCCGGGGCCCCTCCTACGAGCAGTACTTC. Its translation is CASSFRGPSYEQYF. V usage is TRBV5-1 and J usage is TRBJ2-7; D is possibly TRBD1 or TRBD2 (5 bases each). V lost 2 bases to trimming and J lost 0 bases, with 9 bases between them. The CDR3 spans 14 residues. In germline, CDR1 is SGHRS, CDR2 YFSETQ.

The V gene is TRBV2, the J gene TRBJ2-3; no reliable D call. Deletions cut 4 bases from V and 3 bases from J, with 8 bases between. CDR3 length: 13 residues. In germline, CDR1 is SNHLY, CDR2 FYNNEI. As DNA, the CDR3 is TGTGCCAGCAGTGCGCTAGGTACAGATACGCAGTATTTT. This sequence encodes CASSALGTDTQYF.

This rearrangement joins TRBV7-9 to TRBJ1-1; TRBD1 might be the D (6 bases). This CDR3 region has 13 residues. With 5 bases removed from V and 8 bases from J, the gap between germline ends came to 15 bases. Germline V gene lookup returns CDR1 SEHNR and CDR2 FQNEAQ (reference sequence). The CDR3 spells CASSLSGGAEAFF. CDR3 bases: TGTGCCAGCAGCCTAAGTGGGGGGGCGGAAGCTTTCTTT.

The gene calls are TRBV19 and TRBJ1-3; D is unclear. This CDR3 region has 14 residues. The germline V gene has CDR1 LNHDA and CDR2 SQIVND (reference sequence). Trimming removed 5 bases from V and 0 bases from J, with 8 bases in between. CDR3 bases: TGTGCCAGTAGTTTTCTGGGCTCTGGAAACACCATATATTTT. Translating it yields CASSFLGSGNTIYF.

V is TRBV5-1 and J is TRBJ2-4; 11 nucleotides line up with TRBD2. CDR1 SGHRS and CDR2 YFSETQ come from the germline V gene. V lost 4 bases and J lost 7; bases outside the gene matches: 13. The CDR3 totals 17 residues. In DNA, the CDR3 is TGCGCCAGCAGCAAGGGACTAGCGGCCTCCTCGGGGAACATTCAGTACTTC. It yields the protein CASSKGLAASSGNIQYF.

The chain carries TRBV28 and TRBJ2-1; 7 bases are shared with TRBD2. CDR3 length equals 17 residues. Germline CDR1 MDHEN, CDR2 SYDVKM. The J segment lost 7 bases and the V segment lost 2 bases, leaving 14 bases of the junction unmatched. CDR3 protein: CASSLESTSTWANEQFF. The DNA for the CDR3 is TGTGCCAGCAGTTTAGAGTCGACTAGCACCTGGGCGAATGAGCAGTTCTTC.

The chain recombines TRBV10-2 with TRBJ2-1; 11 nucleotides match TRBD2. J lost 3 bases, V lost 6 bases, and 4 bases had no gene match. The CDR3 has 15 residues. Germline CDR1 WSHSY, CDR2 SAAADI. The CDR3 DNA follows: TGCGCCAGCAGCGGGGGACTAGCGGTCTACAATGAGCAGTTCTTC. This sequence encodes CASSGGLAVYNEQFF.

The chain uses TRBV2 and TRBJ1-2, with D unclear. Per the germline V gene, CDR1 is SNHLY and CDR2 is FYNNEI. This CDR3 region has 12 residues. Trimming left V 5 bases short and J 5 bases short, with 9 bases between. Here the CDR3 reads CASSQRDYGYTF. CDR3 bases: TGTGCCAGCAGTCAAAGGGATTATGGCTACACCTTC.

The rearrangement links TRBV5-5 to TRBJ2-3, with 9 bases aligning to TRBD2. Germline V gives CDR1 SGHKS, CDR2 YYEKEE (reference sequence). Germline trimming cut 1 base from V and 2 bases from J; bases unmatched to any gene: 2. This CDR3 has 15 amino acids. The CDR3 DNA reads TGTGCCAGCAGCTTGCTAGCGGGATACACAGATACGCAGTATTTT. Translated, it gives CASSLLAGYTDTQYF.

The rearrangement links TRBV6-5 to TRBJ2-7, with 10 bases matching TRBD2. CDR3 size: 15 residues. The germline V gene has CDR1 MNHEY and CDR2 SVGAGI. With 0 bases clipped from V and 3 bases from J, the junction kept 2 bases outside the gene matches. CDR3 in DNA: TGTGCCAGCAGTTACTCCCCTAGCGGGAGCTACGAGCAGTACTTC. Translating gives CASSYSPSGSYEQYF.

The CDR3 region has the DNA TGTGCCACCAGTGATGGGAGACTAGGGCCCGGGGAGCTGTTTTTT. It yields the protein CATSDGRLGPGELFF. This chain links TRBV24-1 with TRBJ2-2; perhaps TRBD2 as D (6 bases). The germline V and J ends were trimmed by 3 bases and 6 bases, with 13 bases remaining between them. Germline CDR1 and CDR2: KGHDR and SFDVKD. The CDR3 has 15 residues.

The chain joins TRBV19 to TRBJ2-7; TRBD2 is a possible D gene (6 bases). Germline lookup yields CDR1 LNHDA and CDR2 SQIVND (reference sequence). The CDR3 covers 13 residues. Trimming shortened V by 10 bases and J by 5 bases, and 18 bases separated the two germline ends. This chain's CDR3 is CATVCGVRNEQYF. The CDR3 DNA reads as TGTGCCACCGTATGCGGGGTACGGAACGAGCAGTACTTC.

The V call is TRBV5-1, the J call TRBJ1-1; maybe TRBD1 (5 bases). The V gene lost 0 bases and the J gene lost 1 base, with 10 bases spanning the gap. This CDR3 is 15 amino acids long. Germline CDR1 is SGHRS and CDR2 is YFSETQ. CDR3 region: CASSLAPGTNTEAFF. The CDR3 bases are TGCGCCAGCAGCTTGGCCCCCGGGACGAACACTGAAGCTTTCTTT.

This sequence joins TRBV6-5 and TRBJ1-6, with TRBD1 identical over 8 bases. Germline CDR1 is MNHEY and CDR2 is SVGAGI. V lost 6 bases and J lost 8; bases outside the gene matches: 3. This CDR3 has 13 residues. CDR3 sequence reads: CASRQGADSPLHF. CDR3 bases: TGTGCCAGCAGGCAGGGGGCGGATTCACCCCTCCACTTT.

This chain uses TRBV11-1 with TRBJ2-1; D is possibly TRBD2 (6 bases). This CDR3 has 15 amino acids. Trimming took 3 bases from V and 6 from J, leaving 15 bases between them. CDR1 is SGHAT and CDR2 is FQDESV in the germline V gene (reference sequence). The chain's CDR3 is CASSLGGKTGNEQFF. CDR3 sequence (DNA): TGTGCCAGCAGCTTGGGCGGGAAAACGGGCAATGAGCAGTTCTTC.

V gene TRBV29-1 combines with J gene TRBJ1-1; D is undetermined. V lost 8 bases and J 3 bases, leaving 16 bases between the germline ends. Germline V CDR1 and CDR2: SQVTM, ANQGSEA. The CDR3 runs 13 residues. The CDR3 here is CSSRFRPDTEAFF. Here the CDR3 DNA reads TGCAGCTCCCGGTTCAGGCCAGACACTGAAGCTTTCTTT.

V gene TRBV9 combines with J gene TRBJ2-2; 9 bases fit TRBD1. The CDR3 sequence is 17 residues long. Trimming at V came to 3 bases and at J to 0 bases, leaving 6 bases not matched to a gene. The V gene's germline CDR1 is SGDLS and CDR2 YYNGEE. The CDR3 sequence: CASSGGQGPSNTGELFF. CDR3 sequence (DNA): TGTGCCAGCAGCGGGGGACAGGGACCTTCGAACACCGGGGAGCTGTTTTTT.

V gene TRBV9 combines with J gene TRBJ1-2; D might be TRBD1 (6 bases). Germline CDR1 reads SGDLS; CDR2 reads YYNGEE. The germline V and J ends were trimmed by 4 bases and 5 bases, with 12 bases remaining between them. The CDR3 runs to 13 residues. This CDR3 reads CASSQTGSYGYTF. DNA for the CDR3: TGTGCCAGCAGCCAGACAGGCTCATATGGCTACACCTTC. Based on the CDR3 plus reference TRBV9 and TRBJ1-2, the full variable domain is DSGVTQTPKHLITATGQRVTLRCSPRSGDLSVYWYQQSLDQGLQFLIQYYNGEERAKGNILERFSAQQFPDLHSELNLSSLELGDSALYFCASSQTGSYGYTFGSGTRLTVV.

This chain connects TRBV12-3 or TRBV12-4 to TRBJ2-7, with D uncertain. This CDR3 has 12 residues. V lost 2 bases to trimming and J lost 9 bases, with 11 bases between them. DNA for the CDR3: TGTGCCAGCAGTTTATTGGAGCAGCGGCAGTACTTC. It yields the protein CASSLLEQRQYF.